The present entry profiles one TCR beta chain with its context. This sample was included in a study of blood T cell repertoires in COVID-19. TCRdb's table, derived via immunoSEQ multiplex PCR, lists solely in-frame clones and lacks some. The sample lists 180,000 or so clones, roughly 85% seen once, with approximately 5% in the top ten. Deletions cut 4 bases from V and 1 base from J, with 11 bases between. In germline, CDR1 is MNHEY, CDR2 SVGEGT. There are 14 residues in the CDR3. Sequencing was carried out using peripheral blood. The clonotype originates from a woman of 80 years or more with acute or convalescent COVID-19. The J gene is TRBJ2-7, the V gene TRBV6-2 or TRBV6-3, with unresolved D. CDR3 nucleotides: TGTGCCAGCAGTTTTACAGCCAAGTCCTACGAGCAGTACTTC. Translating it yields CASSFTAKSYEQYF.